A selection of T cell receptor beta chains follows, all from one sample in a study of PD-1 blockade in classical Hodgkin lymphoma. Libraries were prepared by immunoSEQ multiplex PCR; TCRdb keeps only in-frame clonotypes and omits some of them. The sample holds 120,000 to 150,000 clones; 78% are singletons and the top ten take roughly 9.8%. The sample in question was peripheral blood mononuclear cells (PBMCs), obtained before the second cycle of nivolumab. The receptors derive from a human donor with classical Hodgkin lymphoma. Both conserved end residues are part of each CDR3. A D gene is named only where the DNA matches it firmly. A row's size may be missing; if present it is once, few, many or a size class.

.	TRBV4-1	.	TRBJ1-2	CASSQEEAVPYGYTF	TGCGCCAGCAGCCAAGAGGAAGCGGTACCTTATGGCTACACCTTC
.	TRBV2	TRBD1	TRBJ1-2	CASSDWDRGPLGYGYTF	TGTGCCAGCAGTGACTGGGACAGGGGGCCGCTCGGGTATGGCTACACCTTC
.	TRBV25-1	.	TRBJ1-6	CASSEWQGLGYNSPLHF	TGTGCCAGCAGTGAATGGCAGGGGCTTGGATATAATTCACCCCTCCACTTT
few	TRBV5-1	TRBD1	TRBJ2-2	CASSLTGVGTGELFF	TGCGCCAGCAGCTTAACAGGGGTAGGGACCGGGGAGCTGTTTTTT
once	TRBV5-1	.	TRBJ2-3	CASSLGQLSTDTQYF	TGCGCCAGCAGCTTGGGACAGTTGAGCACAGATACGCAGTATTTT
.	TRBV27	.	TRBJ2-1	CASTPPGSGEQFF	TGTGCCAGCACCCCCCCGGGGAGTGGGGAGCAGTTCTTC
.	TRBV11-3	.	TRBJ2-6	CASSLDAHRGSGANVLTF	TGTGCCAGCAGCTTAGATGCTCACCGCGGCTCTGGGGCCAACGTCCTGACTTTC
.	TRBV25-1	TRBD1	TRBJ1-2	CASRGTGVPYGYTF	TGTGCCAGCAGGGGGACAGGTGTCCCCTATGGCTACACCTTC
few	TRBV5-1	TRBD1	TRBJ1-1	CASLGTGEKAFF	TGCGCCAGCCTCGGGACAGGGGAAAAAGCTTTCTTT
once	TRBV27	TRBD1	TRBJ2-7	CASSMRQGVSEQYF	TGTGCCAGCAGTATGCGACAGGGGGTAAGCGAGCAGTACTTC
.	TRBV7-2	.	TRBJ2-5	CASSSSRGSETQYF	TGTGCCAGCAGCTCTTCTAGAGGTTCAGAGACCCAGTACTTC
.	TRBV19	.	TRBJ1-2	CASSTLRDTAGGGYTF	TGTGCCAGTAGTACGCTCCGGGACACAGCAGGTGGTGGCTACACCTTC
.	TRBV18	.	TRBJ1-4	CASSPREGPWEKLFF	TGTGCCAGCTCACCCCGGGAGGGTCCTTGGGAAAAACTGTTTTTT
.	TRBV28	TRBD2	TRBJ2-2	CASSPAGEGPPGELFF	TGTGCCAGCAGTCCCGCTGGGGAGGGCCCTCCAGGGGAGCTGTTTTTT
.	TRBV6-5	.	TRBJ2-2	CASRHDREGTGELFF	TGTGCCAGCAGACACGACAGGGAGGGGACCGGGGAGCTGTTTTTT
.	TRBV29-1	.	TRBJ1-3	CSVAGRESSGNTIYF	TGCAGCGTAGCTGGCAGGGAGAGCTCTGGAAACACCATATATTTT
.	TRBV4-1	.	TRBJ2-1	CASRLGDNEQFF	TGCGCCAGCAGACTAGGAGACAATGAGCAGTTCTTC
.	TRBV6-6	TRBD1	TRBJ2-1	CASSYSSGTGSDEQFF	TGTGCCAGCAGTTACTCTTCCGGGACAGGGAGCGATGAGCAGTTCTTC
.	TRBV11-2	TRBD2	TRBJ2-6	CAIVTPAGGPSGANVLTF	TGTGCCATCGTCACCCCAGCGGGAGGGCCCTCTGGGGCCAACGTCCTGACTTTC
.	TRBV5-4	.	TRBJ2-7	CASSLPGPLYEQYF	TGTGCCAGCAGCTTGCCGGGACCTCTCTACGAGCAGTACTTC
.	TRBV5-1	.	TRBJ1-1	CASSKGAANTEAFF	TGCGCCAGCAGCAAGGGAGCTGCAAACACTGAAGCTTTCTTT
.	TRBV7-2	TRBD1	TRBJ1-1	CASSLLQGDTEAFF	TGTGCCAGCAGCCTACTACAGGGGGACACTGAAGCTTTCTTT
.	TRBV27	.	TRBJ1-6	CASSLAGDKYNSPLHF	TGTGCCAGCAGTTTGGCAGGCGACAAATATAATTCACCCCTCCACTTT
.	TRBV7-9	TRBD2	TRBJ2-5	CASSRPGLERETQYF	TGTGCCAGCAGCCGACCGGGACTAGAGAGGGAGACCCAGTACTTC
.	TRBV7-9	.	TRBJ1-1	CASSRSRWGSDTEAFF	TGTGCCAGCAGCAGATCCCGATGGGGGTCGGACACTGAAGCTTTCTTT
once	TRBV6-1	TRBD1	TRBJ2-5	CASGWTGRGETQYF	TGTGCCAGCGGGTGGACAGGGCGTGGGGAGACCCAGTACTTC
.	TRBV4-2	.	TRBJ2-1	CASSQEGASYNEQFF	TGTGCCAGCAGCCAAGAGGGTGCTAGCTACAATGAGCAGTTCTTC
.	TRBV28	.	TRBJ2-1	CASSGFGQFF	TGTGCCAGCAGCGGCTTTGGGCAGTTCTTC
.	TRBV6-6	TRBD1	TRBJ2-7	CASSSQTGFYEQYF	TGTGCCAGCAGTTCCCAGACAGGGTTCTACGAGCAGTACTTC
.	TRBV2	.	TRBJ1-5	CASSGEGPRFNQPQHF	TGTGCCAGCAGTGGGGAAGGGCCGCGATTCAATCAGCCCCAGCATTTT
.	TRBV6-5	.	TRBJ2-7	CASSYFYGGGYEQYF	TGTGCCAGCAGTTACTTCTACGGTGGCGGGTACGAGCAGTACTTC
.	TRBV29-1	TRBD1	TRBJ2-3	CSADRAGADTQYF	TGCAGCGCTGACAGGGCCGGGGCGGATACGCAGTATTTT
.	TRBV30	.	TRBJ2-3	CAWSVMSSTDTQYF	TGTGCCTGGAGTGTCATGAGTAGCACAGATACGCAGTATTTT
.	TRBV7-2	TRBD1	TRBJ2-5	CASSIQGAQETQYF	TGTGCCAGCAGCATACAGGGGGCTCAAGAGACCCAGTACTTC
.	TRBV27	TRBD1	TRBJ2-5	CASSYRQGQETQYF	TGTGCCAGCAGTTACCGACAGGGCCAAGAGACCCAGTACTTC
.	TRBV6-1	.	TRBJ1-1	CASSGRITEAFF	TGTGCCAGCAGTGGAAGGATCACTGAAGCTTTCTTT
.	TRBV4-3	TRBD2	TRBJ2-3	CASSRGGRRPSGGTDTQYF	TGCGCCAGCAGCCGTGGCGGGAGGAGGCCCTCGGGGGGCACAGATACGCAGTATTTT
few	TRBV11-2	.	TRBJ2-2	CASSLMQNGELFF	TGTGCCAGCAGCTTAATGCAGAACGGGGAGCTGTTTTTT